Listed below are T cell receptor beta chains from one sample, sequenced in a study of blood T cell repertoires in COVID-19. Sequencing used immunoSEQ multiplex PCR; TCRdb keeps in-frame clones, though not all of them. Of 30,000 to 45,000 clones detected, 81% appear once; the ten largest clones hold around 32%. Sample: peripheral blood. These receptors were collected from a man at least 80 years old with active or convalescent COVID-19. The CDR3 runs from the conserved cysteine through the conserved F or W. A D gene is named only where the DNA matches it firmly. Expanded clones get a size class; other rows say once, few or many, or leave the size out.

j_call | v_call | d_call | clone_size | cdr3_nt | cdr3_aa
TRBJ1-1 | TRBV5-5 | TRBD1 | - | TGTGCCAGCAGCTGGATGACAGGGGGTACAACTGAAGCTTTCTTT | CASSWMTGGTTEAFF
TRBJ2-7 | TRBV3-1/TRBV3-2 | - | few | TGTGCCAGCAGCCAAGAGACGTTGGGGAGGAGCTCCTACGAGCAGTACTTC | CASSQETLGRSSYEQYF
TRBJ1-1 | TRBV30 | - | few | TGTGCCTGGAGTCCCCACATGAACACTGAAGCTTTCTTT | CAWSPHMNTEAFF
TRBJ1-1 | TRBV20-1 | - | - | TGCAGTGCTAGTATAGCGGGGGGTGCCACTGAAGCTTTCTTT | CSASIAGGATEAFF
TRBJ2-7 | TRBV7-9 | - | once | TGTGCCAGCAGCTCCATTGCCTACGAGCAGTACTTC | CASSSIAYEQYF
TRBJ2-5 | TRBV5-4 | TRBD1 | - | TGTGCCAGCAGCTTGTTCAGGACAGGGGAATCATTTGTAGAGACCCAGTACTTC | CASSLFRTGESFVETQYF
TRBJ1-1 | TRBV2 | - | medium-sized | TGTGCCAGCCAAGGCGGTGTACAGGGTCGCACTGAAGCTTTCTTT | CASQGGVQGRTEAFF
TRBJ2-7 | TRBV6-2/TRBV6-3 | TRBD2 | - | TGTGCCAGCAGTTCCGGACTAGCGGGAGTCGAGCAGTACTTC | CASSSGLAGVEQYF
TRBJ2-1 | TRBV11-3 | - | - | TGTGCCAGCAGCTTAAGCGCGGGGAGGAGCTCCTACAATGAGCAGTTCTTC | CASSLSAGRSSYNEQFF
TRBJ2-3 | TRBV5-6 | - | few | TGTGCCAGCAGCTTGTGGAGTAGCGGTGGCGATACGCAGTATTTT | CASSLWSSGGDTQYF
TRBJ2-7 | TRBV28 | - | - | TGTGCCAGCAATAGAGGGGGTATGGGCGAGCAGTACTTC | CASNRGGMGEQYF
TRBJ2-1 | TRBV6-2/TRBV6-3 | TRBD2 | - | TGTGCCAGCAGCGAGCCTCCGGGGGGAAGAAATGAGTGGCAGTTCTTC | CASSEPPGGRNEWQFF
TRBJ1-1 | TRBV19 | TRBD1 | - | TGTGCCAGTAGTAAAGATAGGGGGCGGACTGAAGCTTTCTTT | CASSKDRGRTEAFF
TRBJ2-1 | TRBV11-3 | - | - | TGTGCCAGCAGTATGGGGGGTGAAGGGATGAATGAGCAGTTCTTC | CASSMGGEGMNEQFF
TRBJ1-6 | TRBV6-5 | TRBD1 | - | TGTGCCAGCAGGCGGACAGGGGATAATTCACCCCTCCACTTT | CASRRTGDNSPLHF
TRBJ1-5 | TRBV2 | TRBD1 | - | TGTGCCAGCAGTCCCCTCAGGGGGAACAATCAGCCCCAGCATTTT | CASSPLRGNNQPQHF
TRBJ2-1 | TRBV9 | - | - | TGTGCCAGCAGCACCCCCGGGGGCTACAATGAGCAGTTCTTC | CASSTPGGYNEQFF
TRBJ1-1 | TRBV19 | TRBD1 | - | TGTGCCAGTAGTATGGACAGGGGAACTGAAGCTTTCTTT | CASSMDRGTEAFF
TRBJ2-7 | TRBV11-3 | - | - | TGTGCCAGCAGCTTAGAGCAACAGGGCTCCTACGAGCAGTACTTC | CASSLEQQGSYEQYF
TRBJ2-7 | TRBV6-5 | TRBD1 | - | TGTGCCAGCATGTTACAGGGGGGCCCCTACGAGCAGTACTTC | CASMLQGGPYEQYF
TRBJ2-2 | TRBV2 | - | - | TGTGCCAGCAGTCAGGGCGCGAACACCGGGGAGCTGTTTTTT | CASSQGANTGELFF
TRBJ2-5 | TRBV7-2 | - | - | TGTGCCAGCAGCTTAGGATGGAGAGAGACCCAGTACTTC | CASSLGWRETQYF
TRBJ2-7 | TRBV30 | TRBD2 | - | TGTGCCTGGACGCTAGCGGGAGTCTACGAGCAGTACTTC | CAWTLAGVYEQYF
TRBJ1-6 | TRBV19 | - | - | TGTGCCAGTAGTATGCGGGAGGCTAATTCACCCCTCCACTTT | CASSMREANSPLHF
TRBJ1-2 | TRBV5-6 | TRBD1 | - | TGTGCCAGCAGCCCCCGAGGGACAGACCCTGGGAACTATGGCTACACCTTC | CASSPRGTDPGNYGYTF
TRBJ2-7 | TRBV18 | - | - | TGTGCCAGCTCACCTCCGGGAGCCCTAGCCACCTACGAGCAGTACTTC | CASSPPGALATYEQYF
TRBJ1-1 | TRBV19 | - | - | TGTGCCAGTAGTATCCGGAGGAACACTGAAGCTTTCTTT | CASSIRRNTEAFF
TRBJ1-1 | TRBV7-9 | - | - | TGTGCCAGCAGCCACAAAGCAGGGTACTACACTGAAGCTTTCTTT | CASSHKAGYYTEAFF
TRBJ2-7 | TRBV5-6 | TRBD2 | - | TGTGCCAGCAGCTTGGGAAGCGGGGGGGCCTCCTACGAGCAGTACTTC | CASSLGSGGASYEQYF
TRBJ1-4 | TRBV5-5 | TRBD1 | - | TGTGCCAGCAGCGAAGAGGACAGGGGATGGAACGAAAAACTGTTTTTT | CASSEEDRGWNEKLFF
TRBJ1-1 | TRBV14 | TRBD1 | - | TGTGCCAGCAGCCAAGGACAGGGGGCCCGAAGACTGAACACTGAAGCTTTCTTT | CASSQGQGARRLNTEAFF
TRBJ2-3 | TRBV19 | TRBD2 | - | TGTGCCACCAAAGCGAGCGGGAGGGCCAGGGTCCCAGATACGCAGTATTTT | CATKASGRARVPDTQYF
TRBJ2-6 | TRBV9 | TRBD1 | - | TGTGCCAGCAGCGTAGACCCAGGGGGCAGATCTGGGGCCAACGTCCTGACTTTC | CASSVDPGGRSGANVLTF
TRBJ1-5 | TRBV10-3 | TRBD1 | - | TGTGCCACCCGGGACAGTCGGGGCAATCAGCCCCAGCATTTT | CATRDSRGNQPQHF
TRBJ1-1 | TRBV14 | - | - | TGTGCCAGCAGCCAAGAGCTTTTCGGGTTCGGAGCTTTCTTT | CASSQELFGFGAFF
TRBJ2-7 | TRBV3-1/TRBV3-2 | TRBD2 | - | TGTGCCAGCAGCCAAGAAGGTCCAGGACTAGCTTTCCTTCACGAGCAGTACTTC | CASSQEGPGLAFLHEQYF
TRBJ1-1 | TRBV18 | TRBD1 | once | TGTGCCAGCTCACTACAGGGGGCTGAAGCTTTCTTT | CASSLQGAEAFF
TRBJ2-7 | TRBV27 | TRBD2 | few | TGTGCCAGCCTGGGACTAGCGGGACGTACGTACGAGCAGTACTTC | CASLGLAGRTYEQYF
TRBJ2-2 | TRBV7-6 | TRBD1 | - | TGTGCCAGCAGAACAGGGGGCGTAGTAGGGGAGCTGTTTTTT | CASRTGGVVGELFF
TRBJ2-7 | TRBV11-2 | TRBD2 | - | TGTGCCAGCAGCAAAACTAGCGGGAGGTTTAGTGCGGCCTCCTACGAGCAGTACTTC | CASSKTSGRFSAASYEQYF
TRBJ1-4 | TRBV30 | - | - | TGTGCCTGGAACCTAACCTGGCAGGGAGGGGAAAAACTGTTTTTT | CAWNLTWQGGEKLFF
TRBJ2-5 | TRBV2 | TRBD1 | - | TGTGCCAGCAGTGAAGGGCAGGGGGTAGGGGAGACCCAGTACTTC | CASSEGQGVGETQYF
TRBJ2-2 | TRBV19 | - | few | TGTGCCAGTAGTGAACAGAATACCCCCGGGGAGCTGTTTTTT | CASSEQNTPGELFF
TRBJ1-1 | TRBV9 | - | - | TGTGCCAGCAGCGTAGTTAGGGGCGTTGAAGCTTTCTTT | CASSVVRGVEAFF
TRBJ2-5 | TRBV6-5 | TRBD1 | - | TGTGCCAGCAGCATCCAGGGGGCTAAAGAGACCCAGTACTTC | CASSIQGAKETQYF
TRBJ2-7 | TRBV5-4 | TRBD1 | - | TGTGCCAGCAGCTCCGACAGGGATAGGCTCTACGAGCAGTACTTC | CASSSDRDRLYEQYF
TRBJ1-3 | TRBV11-2 | - | hyperexpanded | TGTGCCAGCAGCTTATCTATAATCGGTCTTAGCTCTGGAAACACCATATATTTT | CASSLSIIGLSSGNTIYF
TRBJ2-2 | TRBV5-1 | - | few | TGCGCCAGCAGCTTGGCGGGGAACACCGGGGAGCTGTTTTTT | CASSLAGNTGELFF
TRBJ2-2 | TRBV11-1 | TRBD2 | - | TGTGCCAGCAGCTTAGGATGGCGGGGGGAAGCCGGGGAGCTGTTTTTT | CASSLGWRGEAGELFF
TRBJ1-2 | TRBV9 | - | - | TGTGCCAGAAAACCTGTAGATGTAGGAGGGGACTATGGCTACACCTTC | CARKPVDVGGDYGYTF
TRBJ2-2 | TRBV7-2 | - | - | TGTGCCAGCAGCTTACCCGGGGGTAGCGGGGAGCTGTTTTTT | CASSLPGGSGELFF
TRBJ2-7 | TRBV6-5 | - | - | TGTGCCAGCAGCAGCTCACAGGGAACCTACGAGCAGTACTTC | CASSSSQGTYEQYF